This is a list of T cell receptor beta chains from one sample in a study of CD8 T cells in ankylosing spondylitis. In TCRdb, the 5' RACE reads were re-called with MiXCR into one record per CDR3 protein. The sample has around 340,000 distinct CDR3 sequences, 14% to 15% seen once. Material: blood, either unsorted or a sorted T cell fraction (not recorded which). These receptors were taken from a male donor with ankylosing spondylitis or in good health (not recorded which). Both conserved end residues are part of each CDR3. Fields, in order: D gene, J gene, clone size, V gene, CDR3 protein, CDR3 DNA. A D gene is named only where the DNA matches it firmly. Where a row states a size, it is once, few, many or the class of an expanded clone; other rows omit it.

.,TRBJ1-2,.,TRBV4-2,CASSLRDTGGYTF,TGTGCCAGCAGCCTCCGGGATACGGGCGGCTACACCTTC
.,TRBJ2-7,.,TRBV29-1,CSVESTGSPDEQYF,TGCAGCGTTGAATCCACAGGGAGTCCCGACGAGCAGTACTTC
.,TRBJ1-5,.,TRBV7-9,CASSSRDGNQPQHF,TGTGCCAGCAGCTCGCGGGACGGAAATCAGCCCCAGCATTTT
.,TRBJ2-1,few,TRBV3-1,CASRDRSWGDEQFF,TGTGCCAGCAGAGACAGGTCCTGGGGGGATGAGCAGTTCTTC
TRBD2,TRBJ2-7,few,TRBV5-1,CASSLEASGMGEQYF,TGCGCCAGCAGCTTGGAGGCTAGCGGGATGGGCGAGCAGTACTTC
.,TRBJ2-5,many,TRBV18,CASSPTGPQETQYF,TGTGCCAGCTCACCTACAGGACCCCAAGAGACCCAGTACTTC
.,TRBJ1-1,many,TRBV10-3,CAISVGREANTEAFF,TGTGCCATCAGTGTGGGGAGGGAGGCGAACACTGAAGCTTTCTTT
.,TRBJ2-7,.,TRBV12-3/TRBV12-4,CASTTGRHEQYF,TGTGCCAGCACTACTGGTCGCCACGAGCAGTACTTC
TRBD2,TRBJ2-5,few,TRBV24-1,CATSDSGGRETQYF,TGTGCCACCAGTGATTCGGGGGGTCGGGAGACCCAGTACTTC
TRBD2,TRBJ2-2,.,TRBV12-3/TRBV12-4,CTISFSPGLAGDGELFF,TGTACCATCAGTTTCTCCCCCGGACTAGCGGGAGACGGGGAGCTGTTTTTT
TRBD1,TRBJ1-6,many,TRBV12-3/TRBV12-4,CASSSGQVNSPLHF,TGTGCCAGCAGTTCGGGACAGGTGAATTCACCCCTCCACTTT
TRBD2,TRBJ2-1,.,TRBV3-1,CASSQDDWLAGGLSYNEQFF,TGTGCCAGCAGCCAAGATGACTGGCTAGCGGGGGGCCTCTCCTACAATGAGCAGTTCTTC
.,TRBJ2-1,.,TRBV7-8,CASSLARGRFAEQFF,TGTGCCAGCAGCTTAGCGAGGGGCAGATTCGCTGAGCAGTTCTTC
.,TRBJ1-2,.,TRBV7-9,CASSPPDVFYGYTF,TGTGCCAGCAGCCCCCCTGATGTATTCTATGGCTACACCTTC
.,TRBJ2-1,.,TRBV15,CATSRDWAGSSYNEQFF,TGTGCCACCAGCAGAGATTGGGCAGGCAGCTCCTACAATGAGCAGTTCTTC
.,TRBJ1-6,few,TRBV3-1,CASSPDRSRGSPLHF,TGTGCCAGCAGCCCCGATCGGAGTAGAGGTTCACCCCTCCACTTT
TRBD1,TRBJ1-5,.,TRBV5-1,CASSFGTGEGQPQHF,TGCGCCAGCAGCTTCGGGACAGGGGAAGGTCAGCCCCAGCATTTT
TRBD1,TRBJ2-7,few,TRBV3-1,CASSQARTGGGDEQYF,TGTGCCAGCAGCCAAGCAAGGACAGGGGGCGGAGACGAGCAGTACTTC
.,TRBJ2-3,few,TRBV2,CASSDLAKSTDTQYF,TGTGCCAGCAGTGATTTGGCCAAAAGCACAGATACGCAGTATTTT
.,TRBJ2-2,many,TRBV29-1,CSVRAQGGELFF,TGCAGCGTCCGAGCCCAGGGCGGGGAGCTGTTTTTT
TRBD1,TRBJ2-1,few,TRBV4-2,CASSQVTGGINEQFF,TGTGCCAGCAGCCAAGTAACAGGGGGCATAAATGAGCAGTTCTTC
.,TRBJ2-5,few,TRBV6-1,CASIGGRGGQETQYF,TGTGCCAGCATAGGAGGCAGGGGTGGCCAAGAGACCCAGTACTTC
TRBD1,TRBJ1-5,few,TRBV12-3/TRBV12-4,CASSPEGTGLSNQPQHF,TGTGCCAGCAGTCCCGAAGGGACAGGTCTTAGCAATCAGCCCCAGCATTTT
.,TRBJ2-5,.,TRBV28,CASRAAGRETQYF,TGTGCCAGCAGGGCGGCAGGGCGGGAGACCCAGTACTTC
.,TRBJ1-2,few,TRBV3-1,CASSQVPGPGANYGYTF,TGTGCCAGCAGCCAAGTCCCTGGCCCCGGGGCCAACTATGGCTACACCTTC
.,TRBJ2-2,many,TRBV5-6,CASRLQGNTGELFF,TGTGCCAGCAGGCTGCAGGGGAACACCGGGGAGCTGTTTTTT
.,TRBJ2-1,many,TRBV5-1,CASSLGAGKGEQFF,TGCGCCAGCAGCTTGGGGGCCGGAAAGGGGGAGCAGTTCTTC
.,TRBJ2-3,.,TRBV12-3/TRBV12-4,CASRIGRRSTDTQYF,TGTGCCAGCAGGATTGGGCGGAGGTCCACAGATACGCAGTATTTT
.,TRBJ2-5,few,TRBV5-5,CASSPGAREGETQYF,TGTGCCAGCAGCCCTGGAGCCCGTGAGGGCGAGACCCAGTACTTC